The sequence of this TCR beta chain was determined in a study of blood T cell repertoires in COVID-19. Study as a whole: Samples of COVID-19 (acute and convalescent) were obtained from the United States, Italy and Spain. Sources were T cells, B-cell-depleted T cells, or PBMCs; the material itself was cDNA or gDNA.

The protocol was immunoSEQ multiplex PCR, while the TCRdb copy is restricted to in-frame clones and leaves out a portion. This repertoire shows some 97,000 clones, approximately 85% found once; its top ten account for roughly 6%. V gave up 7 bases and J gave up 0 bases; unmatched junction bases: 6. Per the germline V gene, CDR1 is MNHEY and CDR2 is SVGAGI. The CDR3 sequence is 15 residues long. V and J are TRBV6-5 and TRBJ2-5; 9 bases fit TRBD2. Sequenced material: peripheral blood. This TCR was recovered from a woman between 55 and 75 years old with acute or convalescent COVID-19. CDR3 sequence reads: CASKTAGGHQETQYF. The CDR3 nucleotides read TGTGCCAGCAAAACGGCGGGAGGGCACCAAGAGACCCAGTACTTC.